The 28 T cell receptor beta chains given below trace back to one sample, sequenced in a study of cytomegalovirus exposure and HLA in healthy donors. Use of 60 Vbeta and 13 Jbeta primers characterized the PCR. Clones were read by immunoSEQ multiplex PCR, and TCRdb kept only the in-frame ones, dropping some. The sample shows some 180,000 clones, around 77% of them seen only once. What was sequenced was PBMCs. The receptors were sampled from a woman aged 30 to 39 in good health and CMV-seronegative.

The CDR3 nucleotides read TGTGCCAGCAGCTTAGGGGGACTAGCGTTCGAGCAGTACTTC. This translates into CASSLGGLAFEQYF. This chain joins TRBV7-9 and TRBJ2-7; TRBD2 agrees at 10 bases. The CDR3 length is 14 residues. Germline CDR1 is SEHNR and CDR2 is FQNEAQ (reference sequence). Trimming cost V 1 base and J 6 bases; bases outside gene matches: 3.

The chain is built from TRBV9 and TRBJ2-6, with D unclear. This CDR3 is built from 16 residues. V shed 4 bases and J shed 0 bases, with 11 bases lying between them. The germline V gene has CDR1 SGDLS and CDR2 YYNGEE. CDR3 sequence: CASSPRHLSGANVLTF. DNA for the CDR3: TGTGCCAGCAGCCCCCGACATCTCTCTGGGGCCAACGTCCTGACTTTC.

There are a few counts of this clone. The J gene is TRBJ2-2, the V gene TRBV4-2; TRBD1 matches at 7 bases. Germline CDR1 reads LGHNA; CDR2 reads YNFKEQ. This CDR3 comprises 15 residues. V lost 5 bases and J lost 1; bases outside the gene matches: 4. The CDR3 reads CASSARTGNTGELFF. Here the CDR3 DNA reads TGTGCCAGCAGCGCCCGGACAGGGAACACCGGGGAGCTGTTTTTT.

Here the CDR3 reads CASKTGIDEQFF. The CDR3 DNA follows: TGTGCCAGCAAGACAGGGATTGATGAGCAGTTCTTC. V usage is TRBV6-6 and J usage is TRBJ2-1; 7 bases match TRBD1. Germline V lookup: CDR1 MNHNY, CDR2 SVGAGI (reference sequence). This CDR3 spans 12 amino acids. Trimming took 7 bases from V and 8 from J; bases not matched to a gene: 5.

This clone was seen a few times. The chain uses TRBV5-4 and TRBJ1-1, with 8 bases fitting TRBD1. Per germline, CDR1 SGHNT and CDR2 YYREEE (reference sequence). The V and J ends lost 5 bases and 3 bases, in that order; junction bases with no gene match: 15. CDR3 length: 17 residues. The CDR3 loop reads CASSPPQGALKYTEAFF. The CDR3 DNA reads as TGTGCCAGCAGTCCCCCCCAGGGGGCCTTAAAGTACACTGAAGCTTTCTTT.

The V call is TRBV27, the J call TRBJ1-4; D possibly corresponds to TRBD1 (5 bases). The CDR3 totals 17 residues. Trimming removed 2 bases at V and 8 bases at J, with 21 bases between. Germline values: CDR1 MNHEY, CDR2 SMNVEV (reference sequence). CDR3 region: CASSLNIRSGGAEKLFF. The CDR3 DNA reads TGTGCCAGCAGTTTAAATATCCGGTCGGGAGGGGCCGAAAAACTGTTTTTT.

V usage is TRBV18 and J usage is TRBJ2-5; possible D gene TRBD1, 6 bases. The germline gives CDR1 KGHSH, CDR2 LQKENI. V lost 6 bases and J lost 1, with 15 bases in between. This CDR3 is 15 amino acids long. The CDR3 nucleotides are TGTGCCAGCTCCCCGAGGGGGTCCCCCCAAGAGACCCAGTACTTC. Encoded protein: CASSPRGSPQETQYF.

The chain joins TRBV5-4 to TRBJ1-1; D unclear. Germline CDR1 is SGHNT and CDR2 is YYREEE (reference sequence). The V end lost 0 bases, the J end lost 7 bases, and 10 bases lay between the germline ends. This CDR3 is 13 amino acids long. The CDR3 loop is CASSLGGVREAFF. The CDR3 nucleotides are TGTGCCAGCAGCTTGGGAGGAGTCCGTGAAGCTTTCTTT.

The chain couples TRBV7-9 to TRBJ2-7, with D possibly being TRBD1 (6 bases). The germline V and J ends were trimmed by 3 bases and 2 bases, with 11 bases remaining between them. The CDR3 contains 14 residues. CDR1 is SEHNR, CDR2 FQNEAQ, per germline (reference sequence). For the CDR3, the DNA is TGTGCCAGCAGCTTGGGGACAAGACCCTACGAGCAGTACTTC. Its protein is CASSLGTRPYEQYF.

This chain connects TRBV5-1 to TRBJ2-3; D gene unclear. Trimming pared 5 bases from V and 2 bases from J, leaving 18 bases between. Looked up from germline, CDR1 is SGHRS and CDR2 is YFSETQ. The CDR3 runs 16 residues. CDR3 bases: TGCGCCAGCAGAGCAGATTACGACATTTCCACAGATACGCAGTATTTT. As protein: CASRADYDISTDTQYF.

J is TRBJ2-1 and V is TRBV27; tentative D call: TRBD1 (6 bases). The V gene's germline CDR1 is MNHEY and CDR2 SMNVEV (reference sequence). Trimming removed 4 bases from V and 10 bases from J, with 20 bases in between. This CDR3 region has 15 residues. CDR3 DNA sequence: TGTGCCAGCAGTTCGTACCACAGGGACCCAGGAGAGCAGTTCTTC. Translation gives CASSSYHRDPGEQFF.

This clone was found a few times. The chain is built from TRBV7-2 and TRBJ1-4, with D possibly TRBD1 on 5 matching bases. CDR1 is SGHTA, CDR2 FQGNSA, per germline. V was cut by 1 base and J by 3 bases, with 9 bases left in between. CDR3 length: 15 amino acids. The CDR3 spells CASSLVWGANEKLFF. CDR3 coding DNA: TGTGCCAGCAGCTTAGTCTGGGGGGCTAATGAAAAACTGTTTTTT.

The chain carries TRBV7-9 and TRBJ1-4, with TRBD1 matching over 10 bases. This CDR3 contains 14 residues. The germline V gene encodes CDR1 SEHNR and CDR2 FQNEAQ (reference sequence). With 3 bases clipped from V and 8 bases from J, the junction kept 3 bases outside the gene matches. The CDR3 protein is CASSLGQGKEKLFF. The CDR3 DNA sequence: TGTGCCAGCAGCTTGGGACAGGGGAAGGAAAAACTGTTTTTT.

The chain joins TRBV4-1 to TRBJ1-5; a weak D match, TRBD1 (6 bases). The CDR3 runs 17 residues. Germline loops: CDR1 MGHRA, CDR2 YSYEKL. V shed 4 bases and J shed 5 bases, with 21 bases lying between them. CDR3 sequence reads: CASSRKKAQGEHQPQHF. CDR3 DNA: TGCGCCAGCAGCCGCAAAAAGGCACAGGGTGAGCATCAGCCCCAGCATTTT.

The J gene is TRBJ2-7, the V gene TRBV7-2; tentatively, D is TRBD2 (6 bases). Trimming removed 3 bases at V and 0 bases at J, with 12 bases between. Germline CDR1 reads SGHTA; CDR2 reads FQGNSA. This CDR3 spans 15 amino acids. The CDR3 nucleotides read TGTGCCAGCAGCTTTCTAGCGTTCAGCTCCTACGAGCAGTACTTC. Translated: CASSFLAFSSYEQYF. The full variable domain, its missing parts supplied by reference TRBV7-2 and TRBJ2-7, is GAGVSQSPSNKVTEKGKDVELRCDPISGHTALYWYRQSLGQGLEFLIYFQGNSAPDKSGLPSDRFSAERTGGSVSTLTIQRTQQEDSAVYLCASSFLAFSSYEQYFGPGTRLTVT.

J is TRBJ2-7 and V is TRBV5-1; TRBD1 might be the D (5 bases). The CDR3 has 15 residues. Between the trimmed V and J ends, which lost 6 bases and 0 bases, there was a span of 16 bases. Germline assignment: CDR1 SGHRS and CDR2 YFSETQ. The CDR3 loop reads CASTLPPGPSYEQYF. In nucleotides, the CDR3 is TGCGCCAGCACCCTCCCGCCAGGGCCCTCCTACGAGCAGTACTTC.

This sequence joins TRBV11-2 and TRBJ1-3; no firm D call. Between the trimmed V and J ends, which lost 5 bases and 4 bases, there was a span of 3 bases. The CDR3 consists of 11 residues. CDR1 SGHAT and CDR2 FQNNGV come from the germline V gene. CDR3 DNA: TGTGCCAGCAGCCCGGGAAACACCATATATTTT. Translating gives CASSPGNTIYF.

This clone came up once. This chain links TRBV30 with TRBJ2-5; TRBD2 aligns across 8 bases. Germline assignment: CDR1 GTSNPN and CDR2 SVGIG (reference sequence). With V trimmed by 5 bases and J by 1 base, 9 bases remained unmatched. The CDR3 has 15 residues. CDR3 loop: CAWDTGGSSQETQYF. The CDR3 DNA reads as TGTGCCTGGGACACGGGGGGGAGCTCCCAAGAGACCCAGTACTTC.

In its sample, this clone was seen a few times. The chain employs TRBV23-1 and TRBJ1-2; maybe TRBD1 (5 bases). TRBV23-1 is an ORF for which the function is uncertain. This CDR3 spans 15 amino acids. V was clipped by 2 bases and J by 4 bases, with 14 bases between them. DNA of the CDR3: TGCGCCAGCAGTCAAACGACAGATACAGTCTATGGCTACACCTTC. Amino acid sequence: CASSQTTDTVYGYTF.

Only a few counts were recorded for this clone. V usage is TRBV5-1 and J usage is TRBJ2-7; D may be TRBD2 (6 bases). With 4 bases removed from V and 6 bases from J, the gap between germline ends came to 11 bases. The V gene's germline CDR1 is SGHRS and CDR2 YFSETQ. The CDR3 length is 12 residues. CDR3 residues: CASSPGLLEQYF. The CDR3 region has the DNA TGCGCCAGCAGCCCGGGACTTCTCGAGCAGTACTTC.

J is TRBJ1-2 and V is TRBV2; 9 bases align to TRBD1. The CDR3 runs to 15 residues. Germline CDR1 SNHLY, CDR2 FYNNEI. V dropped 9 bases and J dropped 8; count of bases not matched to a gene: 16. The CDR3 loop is CASLLTGGVSGGYTF. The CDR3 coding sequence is TGTGCCAGTTTATTAACAGGGGGCGTCTCGGGGGGCTACACCTTC.

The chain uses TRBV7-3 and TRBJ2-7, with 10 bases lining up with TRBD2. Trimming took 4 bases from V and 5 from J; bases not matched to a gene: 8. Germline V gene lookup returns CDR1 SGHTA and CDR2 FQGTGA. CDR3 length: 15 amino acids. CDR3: CASSSSGGARDEQYF. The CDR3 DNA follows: TGTGCCAGCAGCTCGAGCGGGGGGGCTCGGGACGAGCAGTACTTC. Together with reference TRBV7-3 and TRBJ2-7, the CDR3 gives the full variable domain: GAGVSQTPSNKVTEKGKYVELRCDPISGHTALYWYRQSLGQGPEFLIYFQGTGAADDSGLPNDRFFAVRPEGSVSTLKIQRTERGDSAVYLCASSSSGGARDEQYFGPGTRLTVT.

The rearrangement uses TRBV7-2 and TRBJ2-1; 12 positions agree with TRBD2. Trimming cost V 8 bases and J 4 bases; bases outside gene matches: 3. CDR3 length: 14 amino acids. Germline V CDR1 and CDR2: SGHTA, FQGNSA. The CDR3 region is CASSGTSGYNEQFF. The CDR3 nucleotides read TGTGCCAGCTCCGGGACTAGCGGGTACAATGAGCAGTTCTTC.

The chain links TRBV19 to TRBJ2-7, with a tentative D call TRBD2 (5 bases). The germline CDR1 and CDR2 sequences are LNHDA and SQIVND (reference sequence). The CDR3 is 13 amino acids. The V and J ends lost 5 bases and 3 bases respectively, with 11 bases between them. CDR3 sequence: CASSGRSGYEQYF. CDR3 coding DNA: TGTGCCAGTAGTGGGAGATCGGGCTACGAGCAGTACTTC. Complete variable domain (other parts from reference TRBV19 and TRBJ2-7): DGGITQSPKYLFRKEGQNVTLSCEQNLNHDAMYWYRQDPGQGLRLIYYSQIVNDFQKGDIAEGYSVSREKKESFPLTVTSAQKNPTAFYLCASSGRSGYEQYFGPGTRLTVT.

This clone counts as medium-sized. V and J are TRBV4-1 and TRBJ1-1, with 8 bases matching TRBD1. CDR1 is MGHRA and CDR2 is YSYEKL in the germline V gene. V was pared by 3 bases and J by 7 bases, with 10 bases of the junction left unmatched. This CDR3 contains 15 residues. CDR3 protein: CASSQTDRDHFEAFF. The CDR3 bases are TGCGCCAGCAGCCAGACGGACAGGGACCACTTTGAAGCTTTCTTT.

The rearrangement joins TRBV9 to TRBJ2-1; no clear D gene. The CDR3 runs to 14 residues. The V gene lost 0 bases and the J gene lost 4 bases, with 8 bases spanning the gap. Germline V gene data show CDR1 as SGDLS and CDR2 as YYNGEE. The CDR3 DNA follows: TGTGCCAGCAGCGTAGCCCCCGGTTACAATGAGCAGTTCTTC. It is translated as CASSVAPGYNEQFF.

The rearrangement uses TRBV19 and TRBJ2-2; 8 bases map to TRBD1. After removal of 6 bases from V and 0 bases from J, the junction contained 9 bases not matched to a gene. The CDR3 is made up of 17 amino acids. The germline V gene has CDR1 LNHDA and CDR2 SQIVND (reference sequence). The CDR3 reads CASRRTGSGTNTGELFF. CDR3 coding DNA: TGTGCCAGTAGGCGGACAGGGAGTGGGACGAACACCGGGGAGCTGTTTTTT.

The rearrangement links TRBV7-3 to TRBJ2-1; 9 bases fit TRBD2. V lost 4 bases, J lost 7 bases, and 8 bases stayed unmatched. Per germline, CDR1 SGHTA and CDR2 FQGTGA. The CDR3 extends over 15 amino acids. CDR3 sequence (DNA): TGTGCCAGCAGCTGGACCGGGACTAGCAGGAATGAGCAGTTCTTC. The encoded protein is CASSWTGTSRNEQFF.